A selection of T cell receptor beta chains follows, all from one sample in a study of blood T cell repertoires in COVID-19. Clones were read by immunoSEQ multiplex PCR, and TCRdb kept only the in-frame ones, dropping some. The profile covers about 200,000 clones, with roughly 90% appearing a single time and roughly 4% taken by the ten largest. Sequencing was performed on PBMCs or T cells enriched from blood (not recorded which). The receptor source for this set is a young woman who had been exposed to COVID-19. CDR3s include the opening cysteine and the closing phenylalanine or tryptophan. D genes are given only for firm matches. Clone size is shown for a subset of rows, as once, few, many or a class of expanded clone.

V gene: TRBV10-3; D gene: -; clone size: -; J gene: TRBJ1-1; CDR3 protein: CAISPDRGVATEAFF; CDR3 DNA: TGTGCCATCAGTCCCGACCGGGGGGTGGCCACTGAAGCTTTCTTT
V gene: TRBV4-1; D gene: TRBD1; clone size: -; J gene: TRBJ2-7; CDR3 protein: CASSQPGQGTYEQYF; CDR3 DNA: TGCGCCAGCAGCCAACCGGGACAGGGAACCTACGAGCAGTACTTC
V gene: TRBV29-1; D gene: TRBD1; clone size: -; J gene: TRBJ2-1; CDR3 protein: CSVAGQGYNEQFF; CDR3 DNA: TGCAGCGTTGCGGGACAGGGGTACAATGAGCAGTTCTTC
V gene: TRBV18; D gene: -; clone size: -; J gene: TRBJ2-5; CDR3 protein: CASSPPSEETQYF; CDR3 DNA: TGTGCCAGCTCACCACCCTCTGAAGAGACCCAGTACTTC
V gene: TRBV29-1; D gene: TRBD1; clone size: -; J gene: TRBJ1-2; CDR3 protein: CSTDRNYGYTF; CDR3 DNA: TGCAGCACGGACAGGAACTATGGCTACACCTTC
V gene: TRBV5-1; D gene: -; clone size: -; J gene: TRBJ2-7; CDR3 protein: CASQGGEYEQYF; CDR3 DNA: TGCGCCAGCCAGGGAGGCGAGTACGAGCAGTACTTC
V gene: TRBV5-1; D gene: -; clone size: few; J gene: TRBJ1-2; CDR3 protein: CASSLAVGGYGYTF; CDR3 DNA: TGCGCCAGCAGCTTGGCGGTGGGGGGCTATGGCTACACCTTC
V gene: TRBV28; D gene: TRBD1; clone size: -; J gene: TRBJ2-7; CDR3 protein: CASWGQGAGEQYF; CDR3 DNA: TGTGCCAGCTGGGGACAGGGGGCGGGCGAGCAGTACTTC
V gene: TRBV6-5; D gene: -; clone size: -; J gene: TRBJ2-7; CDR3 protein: CASSRTLSYEQYF; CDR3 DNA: TGTGCCAGCAGTCGGACACTTTCCTACGAGCAGTACTTC
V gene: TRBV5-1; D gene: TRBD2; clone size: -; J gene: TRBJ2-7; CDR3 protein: CASSPSLAVSSYEQYF; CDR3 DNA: TGCGCCAGCAGCCCGAGCCTAGCGGTAAGCTCCTACGAGCAGTACTTC
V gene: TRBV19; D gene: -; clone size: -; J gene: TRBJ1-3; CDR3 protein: CASSTTEPGNTIYF; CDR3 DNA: TGTGCCAGTAGTACCACAGAGCCGGGAAACACCATATATTTT
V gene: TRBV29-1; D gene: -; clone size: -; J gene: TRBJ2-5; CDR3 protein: CSVSREQETQYF; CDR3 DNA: TGCAGCGTTTCCAGGGAACAAGAGACCCAGTACTTC
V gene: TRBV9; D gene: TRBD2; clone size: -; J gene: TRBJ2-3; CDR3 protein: CASSAGLAGAQWTDTQYF; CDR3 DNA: TGTGCCAGCAGCGCGGGACTAGCGGGGGCCCAATGGACAGATACGCAGTATTTT
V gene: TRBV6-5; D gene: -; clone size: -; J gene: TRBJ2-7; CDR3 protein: CASQDSPLLEQYF; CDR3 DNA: TGTGCCAGCCAAGACAGCCCTTTGCTGGAGCAGTACTTC
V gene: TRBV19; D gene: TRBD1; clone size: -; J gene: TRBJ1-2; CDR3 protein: CASSIGTGGVYGYTF; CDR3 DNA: TGTGCCAGTAGTATAGGGACAGGGGGCGTCTATGGCTACACCTTC
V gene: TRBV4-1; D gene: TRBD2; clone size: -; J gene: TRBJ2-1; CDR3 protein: CASSQQTPGLVTNEQFF; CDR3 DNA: TGCGCCAGCAGCCAACAAACACCGGGACTAGTCACCAATGAGCAGTTCTTC
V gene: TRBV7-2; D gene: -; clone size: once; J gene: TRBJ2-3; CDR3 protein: CASSLGQADTQYF; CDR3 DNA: TGTGCCAGCAGCTTGGGGCAAGCAGATACGCAGTATTTT
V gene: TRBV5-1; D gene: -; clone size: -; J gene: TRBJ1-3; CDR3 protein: CASSRGHTPNTIYF; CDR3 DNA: TGCGCCAGCAGCCGGGGACACACTCCAAACACCATATATTTT
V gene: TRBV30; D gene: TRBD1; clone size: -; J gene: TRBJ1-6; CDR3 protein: CAWGSGTGLHF; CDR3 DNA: TGTGCCTGGGGCTCAGGGACAGGGCTCCACTTT
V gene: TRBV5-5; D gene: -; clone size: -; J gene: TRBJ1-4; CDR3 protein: CASSLGASDSLDEKLFF; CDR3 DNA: TGTGCCAGCAGCCTGGGGGCCTCGGACAGCCTCGATGAAAAACTGTTTTTT
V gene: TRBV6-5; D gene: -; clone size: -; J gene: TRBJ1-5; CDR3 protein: CASSYSGGNQPQHF; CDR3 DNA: TGTGCCAGCAGTTACTCAGGGGGCAATCAGCCCCAGCATTTT
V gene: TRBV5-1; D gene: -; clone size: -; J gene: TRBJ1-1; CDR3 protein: CASSYSGEAFF; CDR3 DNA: TGCGCCAGCAGCTACAGTGGGGAAGCTTTCTTT
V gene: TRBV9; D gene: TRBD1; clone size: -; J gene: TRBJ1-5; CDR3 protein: CASSVVGQGSNQPQHF; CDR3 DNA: TGTGCCAGCAGCGTAGTGGGACAGGGAAGCAATCAGCCCCAGCATTTT
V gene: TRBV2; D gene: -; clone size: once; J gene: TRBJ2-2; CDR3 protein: CASQEGTWNTGELFF; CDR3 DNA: TGTGCCAGTCAAGAGGGGACATGGAACACCGGGGAGCTGTTTTTT
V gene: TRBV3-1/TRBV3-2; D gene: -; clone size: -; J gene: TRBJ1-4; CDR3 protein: CASSLRGLVPNEKLFF; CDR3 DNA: TGTGCCAGCAGCCTCAGGGGTTTGGTACCTAATGAAAAACTGTTTTTT
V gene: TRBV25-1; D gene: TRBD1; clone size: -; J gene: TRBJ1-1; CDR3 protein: CASSRDRASTEAFF; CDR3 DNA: TGTGCCAGCAGCAGGGACAGGGCCAGCACTGAAGCTTTCTTT
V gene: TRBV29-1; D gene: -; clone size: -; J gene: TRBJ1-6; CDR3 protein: CSVGEGSASSPLHF; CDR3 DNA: TGCAGCGTCGGGGAGGGTTCGGCGAGTTCACCCCTCCACTTT
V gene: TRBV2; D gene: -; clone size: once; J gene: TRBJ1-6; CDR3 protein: CASSETGMWGGANSPLHF; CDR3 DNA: TGTGCCAGCAGTGAAACGGGGATGTGGGGGGGCGCGAATTCACCCCTCCACTTT
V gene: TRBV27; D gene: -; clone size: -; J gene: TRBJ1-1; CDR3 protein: CASSARHVRGTEAFF; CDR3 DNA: TGTGCCAGCAGTGCCAGACACGTCAGGGGCACTGAAGCTTTCTTT
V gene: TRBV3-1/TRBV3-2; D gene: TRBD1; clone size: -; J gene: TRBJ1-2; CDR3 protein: CASSQRQGAGGYTF; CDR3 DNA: TGTGCCAGCAGCCAACGACAGGGGGCGGGTGGCTACACCTTC
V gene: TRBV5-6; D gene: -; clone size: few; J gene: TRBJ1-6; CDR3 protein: CASSPLGSDNSPLHF; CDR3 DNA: TGTGCCAGCAGCCCCCTTGGTTCGGATAATTCACCCCTCCACTTT
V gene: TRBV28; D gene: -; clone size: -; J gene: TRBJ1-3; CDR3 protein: CASQQGAPGNTIYF; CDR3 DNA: TGTGCCAGCCAACAGGGAGCTCCTGGAAACACCATATATTTT
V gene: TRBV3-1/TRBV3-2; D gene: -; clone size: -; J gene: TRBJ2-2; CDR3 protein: CASSQSSGELFF; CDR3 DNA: TGTGCCAGCAGCCAGAGTTCCGGGGAGCTGTTTTTT
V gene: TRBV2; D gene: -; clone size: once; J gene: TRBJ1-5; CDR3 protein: CASSGTEYSNQPQHF; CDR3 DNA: TGTGCCAGCAGTGGGACAGAATATAGCAATCAGCCCCAGCATTTT
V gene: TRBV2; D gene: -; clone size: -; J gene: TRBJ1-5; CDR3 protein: CASSERTAFNQPQHF; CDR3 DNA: TGTGCCAGCAGTGAAAGGACAGCTTTTAATCAGCCCCAGCATTTT
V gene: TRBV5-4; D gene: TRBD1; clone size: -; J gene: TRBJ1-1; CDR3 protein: CASSPGQGDTEAFF; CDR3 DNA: TGTGCCAGCAGCCCCGGACAGGGCGACACTGAAGCTTTCTTT
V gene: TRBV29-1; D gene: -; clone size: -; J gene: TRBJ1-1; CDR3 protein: CSGQDMGTEAFF; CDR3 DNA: TGCAGCGGGCAGGACATGGGGACTGAAGCTTTCTTT
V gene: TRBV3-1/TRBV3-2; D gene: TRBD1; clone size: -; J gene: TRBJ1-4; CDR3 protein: CASSQGTGARNEKLFF; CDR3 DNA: TGTGCCAGCAGCCAGGGGACAGGGGCGAGAAATGAAAAACTGTTTTTT
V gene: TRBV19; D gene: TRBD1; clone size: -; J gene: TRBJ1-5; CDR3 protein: CASSIGPGQVSSNQPQHF; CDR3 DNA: TGTGCCAGTAGTATAGGCCCGGGACAGGTGTCGAGCAATCAGCCCCAGCATTTT
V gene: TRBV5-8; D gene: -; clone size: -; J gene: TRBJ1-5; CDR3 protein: CASSDAGSYSNQPQHF; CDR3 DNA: TGTGCCAGCAGCGACGCAGGGTCTTATAGCAATCAGCCCCAGCATTTT
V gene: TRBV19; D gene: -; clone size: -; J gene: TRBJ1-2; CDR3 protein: CASSMEAGVYGYTF; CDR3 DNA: TGTGCCAGTAGTATGGAGGCAGGCGTATATGGCTACACCTTC
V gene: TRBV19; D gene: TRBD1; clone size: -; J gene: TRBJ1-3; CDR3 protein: CASSSHRDRSGNTIYF; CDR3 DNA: TGTGCCAGTAGTTCTCACCGGGACAGATCAGGAAACACCATATATTTT
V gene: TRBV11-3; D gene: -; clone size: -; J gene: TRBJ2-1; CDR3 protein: CASSLPGHFNEQFF; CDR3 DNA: TGTGCCAGCAGCTTACCGGGACATTTCAATGAGCAGTTCTTC
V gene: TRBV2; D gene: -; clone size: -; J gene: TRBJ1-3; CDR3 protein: CASSETGSGNTIYF; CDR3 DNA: TGTGCCAGCAGTGAGACTGGCTCTGGAAACACCATATATTTT
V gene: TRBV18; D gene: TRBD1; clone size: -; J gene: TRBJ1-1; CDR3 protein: CASSRTGATEAFF; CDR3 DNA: TGTGCCAGCTCACGGACAGGGGCCACTGAAGCTTTCTTT
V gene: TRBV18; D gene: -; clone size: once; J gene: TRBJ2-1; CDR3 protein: CASSPFGGEVPNEQFF; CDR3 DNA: TGTGCCAGCTCACCATTCGGGGGTGAGGTCCCCAATGAGCAGTTCTTC
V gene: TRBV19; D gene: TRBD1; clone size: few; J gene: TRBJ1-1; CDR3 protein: CASRSRDREDTEAFF; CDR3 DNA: TGTGCCAGTAGAAGCCGGGACAGGGAGGACACTGAAGCTTTCTTT
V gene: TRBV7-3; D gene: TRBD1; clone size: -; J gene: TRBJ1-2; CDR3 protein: CASSSHRGSNYGYTF; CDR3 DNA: TGTGCCAGCAGCTCTCACAGGGGAAGTAACTATGGCTACACCTTC
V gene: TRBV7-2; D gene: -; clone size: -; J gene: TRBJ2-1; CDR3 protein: CASSLVIGLAGNEQFF; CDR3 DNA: TGTGCCAGCAGCTTAGTAATTGGGCTAGCTGGGAATGAGCAGTTCTTC
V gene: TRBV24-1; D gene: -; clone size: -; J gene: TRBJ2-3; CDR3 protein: CATSDSQGMGTDTQYF; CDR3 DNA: TGTGCCACCAGTGATTCCCAGGGGATGGGCACAGATACGCAGTATTTT
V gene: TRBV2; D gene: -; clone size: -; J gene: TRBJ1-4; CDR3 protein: CASKSGRGREKLFF; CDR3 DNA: TGTGCCAGCAAGTCGGGCAGGGGCAGGGAAAAACTGTTTTTT
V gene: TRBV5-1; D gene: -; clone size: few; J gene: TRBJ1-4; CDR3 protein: CASSLNFEKLFF; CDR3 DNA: TGCGCCAGCAGCTTAAACTTTGAAAAACTGTTTTTT
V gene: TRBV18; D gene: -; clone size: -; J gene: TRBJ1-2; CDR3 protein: CASSNNKYGYTF; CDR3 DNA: TGTGCCAGCTCAAATAACAAGTATGGCTACACCTTC
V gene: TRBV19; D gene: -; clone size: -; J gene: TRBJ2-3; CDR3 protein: CASSTYSATSTDTQYF; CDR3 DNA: TGTGCCAGTAGTACATACAGTGCTACTAGCACAGATACGCAGTATTTT
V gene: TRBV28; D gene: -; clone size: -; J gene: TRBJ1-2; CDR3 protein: CASRLAWDFGYTF; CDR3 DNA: TGTGCCAGCAGATTAGCATGGGACTTTGGCTACACCTTC